Listed below are T cell receptor beta chains from one sample, sequenced in a study of CD8 T cells in ankylosing spondylitis. TCRdb re-analysed the 5' RACE reads in MiXCR, keeping a single row per CDR3 protein. Of approximately 220,000 distinct CDR3 sequences listed, roughly 26% are singletons. Material: blood, either unsorted or a sorted T cell fraction (not recorded which). These receptors were taken from a male donor with ankylosing spondylitis or in good health (not recorded which). Both conserved end residues are part of each CDR3.

J,V,CDR3
TRBJ2-7,TRBV20-1,CSANDRVGIYEQYF
TRBJ2-7,TRBV20-1,CSARGRGGYEQYF
TRBJ2-5,TRBV29-1,CSALGQLGETQYF
TRBJ2-1,TRBV5-1,CASSSFAGYEQFF
TRBJ2-3,TRBV29-1,CSVSSETGTDTQYF
TRBJ2-1,TRBV20-1,CSARRDGGNEQFF
TRBJ2-3,TRBV3-1,CASSQTGDTQYF
TRBJ1-6,TRBV29-1,CSVTSGHNSPLHF
TRBJ2-1,TRBV29-1,CSVRGADKGDEQFF
TRBJ1-2,TRBV12-3/TRBV12-4,CASSPKWDLQYTF
TRBJ2-2,TRBV4-3,CASSWGTPNTGELFF
TRBJ2-7,TRBV29-1,CSARQGSSYEQYF
TRBJ1-1,TRBV6-5,CASSYLGTTWSEAFF
TRBJ2-5,TRBV10-3,CATAEAKETQYF
TRBJ2-5,TRBV20-1,CSARDPVSETQYF
TRBJ2-7,TRBV20-1,CSASPFGGNPYEQYF
TRBJ2-1,TRBV4-3,CASSQDPGGSPNEQFF
TRBJ2-7,TRBV12-3/TRBV12-4,CASSSDRVINEQYF
TRBJ2-7,TRBV7-2,CASRWGRGSYEQYF
TRBJ2-1,TRBV7-8,CASSYQTEQFF
TRBJ2-1,TRBV11-2,CASSLGRGGPGGIDEQFF
TRBJ2-1,TRBV12-3/TRBV12-4,CAISRVRSLAGENNEQFF
TRBJ1-2,TRBV20-1,CSAPWDRGADGYTF
TRBJ2-4,TRBV5-1,CASSLTGQSGRGNIQYF
TRBJ2-1,TRBV12-3/TRBV12-4,CASSSTGGNEQFF
TRBJ2-7,TRBV12-5,CASGLGGSFDEQYF
TRBJ2-1,TRBV6-5,CASSYDRTKEFF
TRBJ1-2,TRBV6-5,CASRGGIYGYTF
TRBJ2-5,TRBV20-1,CSARVTGTLQETQYF
TRBJ2-1,TRBV10-3,CAISEGTSGAYNEQFF
TRBJ2-1,TRBV12-3/TRBV12-4,CASRDSGRASEQFF
TRBJ2-7,TRBV20-1,CSAREMRGVYEQYF
TRBJ2-1,TRBV4-3,CASSQDRILAHDEQFF
TRBJ1-2,TRBV29-1,CSVLARTGGYTF
TRBJ2-7,TRBV29-1,CSAAEQGREDYEQYF
TRBJ2-1,TRBV20-1,CSAQRTSGRTYNEQFF
TRBJ2-5,TRBV13,CASSLRDIQTQYF
TRBJ2-5,TRBV10-2,CASSRGRAQETQYF
TRBJ2-7,TRBV7-8,CASSARLAGAYEQYF
TRBJ2-1,TRBV5-1,CASSLGGSSYNEQFF
TRBJ1-1,TRBV29-1,CSVVWGPTEAFF
TRBJ2-7,TRBV5-8,CASSSRGTLSYEQYF
TRBJ2-3,TRBV7-8,CASSLARTSGELRGTDTQYF
TRBJ2-1,TRBV6-5,CASSYSRDSSYNEQFF